The clone carrying this T cell receptor beta chain was counted many times. The antigen remains unidentified. Lactation, pregnancy, other autoimmune disease or uncontrolled infection led to exclusion of patients. Each diagnosis was grounded in clinical symptoms, serum thyroxine and TRAb, thyroid ultrasound, and orbital computed tomography. The data were taken from a study of T cells in Graves' hyperthyroidism and ophthalmopathy. Study background: Blood was drawn when the patient was first diagnosed and still untreated. Study results and limitations: Within blood appeared most thyroid clonotypes that had expanded above 0.001.

V was trimmed by 3 bases and J by 0 bases, leaving 8 bases between them. The length of the CDR3 is 14 residues. From germline, CDR1 is LGHDT and CDR2 YNNKEL (reference sequence). Amplification yielded TCR beta CDR3 regions, with RNA transcripts as the source. The HTBI primer set drove a first-round RT-PCR of the TCR CDR3. TCRdb ran MiXCR on the multiplex PCR reads and lists one entry per CDR3 protein. Of hundreds of thousands of distinct CDR3 sequences listed, approximately 14% were seen once; the top ten hold 14%. The J gene is TRBJ1-2, the V gene TRBV3-1; tentative D call: TRBD1 (5 bases). This TCR was sampled from a woman between 18 and 29 years old with Graves' hyperthyroidism. The sequencing sample was made of blood. CDR3 DNA: TGTGCCAGCAGCCACGGACAAGCTAACTATGGCTACACCTTC. Translation: CASSHGQANYGYTF.